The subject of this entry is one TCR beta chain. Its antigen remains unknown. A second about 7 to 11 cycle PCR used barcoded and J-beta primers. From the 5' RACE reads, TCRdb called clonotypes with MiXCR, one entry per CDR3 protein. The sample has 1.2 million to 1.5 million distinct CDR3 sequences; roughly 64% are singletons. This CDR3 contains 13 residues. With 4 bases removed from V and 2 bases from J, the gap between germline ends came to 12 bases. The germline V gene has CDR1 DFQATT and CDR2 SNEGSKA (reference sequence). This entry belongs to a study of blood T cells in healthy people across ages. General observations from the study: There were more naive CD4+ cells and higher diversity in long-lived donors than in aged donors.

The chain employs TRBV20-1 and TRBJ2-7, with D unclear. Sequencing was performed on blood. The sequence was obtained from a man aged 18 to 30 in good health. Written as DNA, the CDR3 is TGCAGTGCTAACGGTGGGCACCCCTACGAGCAGTACTTC. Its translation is CSANGGHPYEQYF.